Included here is one T cell receptor (beta chain) sequence, with context. As processed by the authors: For nucleated cells, counts were estimated from reference gene primer amplification. TCRdb's table, derived via immunoSEQ multiplex PCR, lists solely in-frame clones and lacks some. The D gene and trimming were derived from the DNA, and the V and J assignments and clone size from that table. The sample holds about 130,000 clones; roughly 84% are singletons and the top ten take 12%. V lost 3 bases to trimming and J lost 7 bases, with 13 bases between them. This CDR3 has 13 residues. Germline values: CDR1 MNHEY, CDR2 SMNVEV (reference sequence). This entry is derived from a study of blood T cell repertoires in COVID-19. Across the whole study: There were acute and convalescent COVID-19 samples, and they came from the United States, Italy and Spain. T cells, B-cell-depleted T cells, or PBMCs provided the cDNA or gDNA that served as material.

The sample consisted of peripheral blood. The receptor was derived from a woman in her 30s who had recovered from COVID-19. The chain recombines TRBV27 with TRBJ2-7, with D possibly TRBD2 on 5 matching bases. Here the CDR3 DNA reads TGTGCCAGCAGTTTTGGGCGTACGGGAGAGCAGTACTTC. Translating it yields CASSFGRTGEQYF.